This T cell receptor beta chain was identified in a study of T cell changes during pregnancy in multiple sclerosis. The CDR3 extends over 19 amino acids. CDR1 and CDR2 from the germline V gene are SGHAT and FQNNGV. After removal of 1 base from V and 10 bases from J, the junction contained 19 bases not matched to a gene. TCRdb's table, derived via immunoSEQ multiplex PCR, lists solely in-frame clones and lacks some. This table has tens of thousands of clones, over 75% appearing once. The chain joins TRBV11-2 to TRBJ2-1; TRBD2 matches at 10 bases. This TCR came from a female donor with multiple sclerosis, enrolled in a pregnancy study. This material consisted of peripheral blood, taken after pregnancy. CDR3 coding DNA: TGTGCCAGCAGCTTAGTTTTATTGAGCGGGGGGGCGGGGCTAAGGGAGCAGTTCTTC. Amino acids: CASSLVLLSGGAGLREQFF.